Following are 21 T cell receptor beta chains from one sample sequenced in a study of monozygotic twins with inflammatory bowel disease. TCRdb reprocessed the 5' RACE reads and keeps a single row for each CDR3 protein, giving no DNA. The sample totals approximately 400,000 distinct CDR3 sequences; its top ten clones hold 2.4%. Sequencing was done on a sample of blood. The source of these receptors is a human donor with ulcerative colitis or Crohn's disease, or a healthy co-twin of an affected twin (not recorded which).

The chain carries TRBV27 and TRBJ1-1; TCRdb picks TRBD1, but there is no DNA to check that call. The length of the CDR3 is 20 residues. Germline lookup yields CDR1 MNHEY and CDR2 SMNVEV (reference sequence). CDR3 sequence: CASSLFPWGGGVDLNTEAFF.

V and J are TRBV7-9 and TRBJ1-2. The germline CDR1 and CDR2 sequences are SEHNR and FQNEAQ (reference sequence). This CDR3 comprises 14 residues. The CDR3 loop is CASSLAGVDYGYTF.

This chain uses TRBV7-6 with TRBJ1-1; TCRdb outputs TRBD1, but without DNA this stays unchecked. Looked up from germline, CDR1 is SGHVS and CDR2 is FNYEAQ. The CDR3 consists of 14 residues. CDR3 residues: CASSPDRTNTEAFF.

The chain uses TRBV3-1 and TRBJ1-4; the D call of TRBD1 rests on TCRdb alone, since no DNA is present to check it. The CDR3 sequence is 13 residues long. CDR1 is LGHDT and CDR2 is YNNKEL in the germline V gene (reference sequence). CDR3: CASSQGGQAKLFF.

The chain joins TRBV5-1 to TRBJ2-3; TCRdb's D call, TRBD1, is unchecked because there is no DNA. In germline, CDR1 is SGHRS, CDR2 YFSETQ. The CDR3 has 16 residues. CDR3: CASSQGQGTLTDTQYF.

CDR3 sequence: CASSFSEGYTEAFF. V is TRBV5-1 and J is TRBJ1-1. From germline, CDR1 is SGHRS and CDR2 YFSETQ. The CDR3 is 14 amino acids. Looking up the rest from reference TRBV5-1 and TRBJ1-1 gives the full variable domain: KAGVTQTPRYLIKTRGQQVTLSCSPISGHRSVSWYQQTPGQGLQFLFEYFSETQRNKGNFPGRFSGRQFSNSRSEMNVSTLELGDSALYLCASSFSEGYTEAFFGQGTRLTVV.

This chain uses TRBV20-1 with TRBJ1-6; TCRdb proposes TRBD1, but this gene call is untestable without DNA. CDR3 size: 11 residues. Germline CDR1 and CDR2: DFQATT and SNEGSKA (reference sequence). The CDR3 here is CSALGLQGPHF.

The V call is TRBV28, the J call TRBJ2-7; TCRdb designates TRBD1, a call that cannot be tested without DNA. The germline gives CDR1 MDHEN, CDR2 SYDVKM. The CDR3 loop spans 13 amino acids. The CDR3 sequence is CASSGDSSYEQYF. The full variable domain, its missing parts supplied by reference TRBV28 and TRBJ2-7, is DVKVTQSSRYLVKRTGEKVFLECVQDMDHENMFWYRQDPGLGLRLIYFSYDVKMKEKGDIPEGYSVSREKKERFSLILESASTNQTSMYLCASSGDSSYEQYFGPGTRLTVT.

The chain recombines TRBV14 with TRBJ2-1. The CDR3 is 15 amino acids. Germline V gene lookup returns CDR1 SGHDN and CDR2 FVKESK. The CDR3 loop reads CASSQAGLLNNEQFF.

V is TRBV7-3 and J is TRBJ2-1; TCRdb proposes TRBD2, but this gene call is untestable without DNA. The CDR3 loop spans 16 amino acids. Germline V gene sequence: CDR1 SGHTA, CDR2 FQGTGA. CDR3 region: CASSYRGGASYNEQFF.

The V and J genes are TRBV5-1 and TRBJ2-1; without DNA, the TCRdb call of TRBD2 cannot be checked. CDR3 length equals 13 residues. CDR1 and CDR2 from the germline V gene are SGHRS and YFSETQ. The CDR3 here is CASSLAMRDEQFF.

The chain recombines TRBV29-1 with TRBJ1-1; absent DNA, TCRdb's TRBD1 call cannot be checked. Germline V gives CDR1 SQVTM, CDR2 ANQGSEA. The CDR3 length is 13 residues. The CDR3: CSVPGLGDTEAFF.

The V call is TRBV3-1, the J call TRBJ2-3. This CDR3 region has 14 residues. In germline, CDR1 is LGHDT, CDR2 YNNKEL (reference sequence). The CDR3 region is CASSQTHYTDTQYF.

The V and J genes are TRBV10-3 and TRBJ2-1. Germline lookup yields CDR1 ENHRY and CDR2 SYGVKD. This CDR3 comprises 14 residues. CDR3 residues: CAISARPAYNEQFF.

The V gene is TRBV4-1, the J gene TRBJ1-1; TCRdb's D gene call, TRBD1, goes unchecked for lack of DNA. The CDR3 extends over 13 amino acids. CDR1 MGHRA and CDR2 YSYEKL come from the germline V gene. This CDR3 reads CASSHPEGTEAFF.

The chain has TRBV30 and TRBJ2-1; TCRdb selects TRBD2, and the lack of DNA leaves this call unchecked. Germline lookup yields CDR1 GTSNPN and CDR2 SVGIG (reference sequence). The CDR3 covers 15 residues. The CDR3 loop reads CAWSPRGSGGNEQFF. Using reference TRBV30 and TRBJ2-1 for the parts outside the CDR3, the full variable domain is SQTIHQWPATLVQPVGSPLSLECTVEGTSNPNLYWYRQAAGRGLQLLFYSVGIGQISSEVPQNLSASRPQDRQFILSSKKLLLSDSGFYLCAWSPRGSGGNEQFFGPGTRLTVL.

The chain has TRBV7-9 and TRBJ2-7; the D call of TRBD2 rests on TCRdb alone, since no DNA is present to check it. In germline, CDR1 is SEHNR, CDR2 FQNEAQ (reference sequence). This CDR3 is 15 amino acids long. CDR3 residues: CASSPQGTSEYEQYF.

The rearrangement uses TRBV20-1 and TRBJ2-7; TCRdb selects TRBD1, and the lack of DNA leaves this call unchecked. CDR1 and CDR2 (germline): DFQATT, SNEGSKA (reference sequence). The CDR3 runs 13 residues. This CDR3 reads CSATADRGYEQYF.

The rearrangement links TRBV7-3 to TRBJ2-1; the TCRdb call, TRBD2, lacks DNA for checking. The V gene's germline CDR1 is SGHTA and CDR2 FQGTGA. This CDR3 comprises 13 residues. CDR3 in amino acids: CASSPGGAYEQFF.

The CDR3: CSAPEAPVNEQFF. This chain uses TRBV20-1 with TRBJ2-1; lacking DNA, the TRBD1 call made by TCRdb goes unchecked. This CDR3 is 13 amino acids long. In germline, CDR1 is DFQATT, CDR2 SNEGSKA (reference sequence).

This sequence joins TRBV10-3 and TRBJ2-7; TCRdb selects TRBD1, and the lack of DNA leaves this call unchecked. The CDR3 covers 15 residues. Per the germline V gene, CDR1 is ENHRY and CDR2 is SYGVKD. This CDR3 reads CAISQRGSNSYEQYF.